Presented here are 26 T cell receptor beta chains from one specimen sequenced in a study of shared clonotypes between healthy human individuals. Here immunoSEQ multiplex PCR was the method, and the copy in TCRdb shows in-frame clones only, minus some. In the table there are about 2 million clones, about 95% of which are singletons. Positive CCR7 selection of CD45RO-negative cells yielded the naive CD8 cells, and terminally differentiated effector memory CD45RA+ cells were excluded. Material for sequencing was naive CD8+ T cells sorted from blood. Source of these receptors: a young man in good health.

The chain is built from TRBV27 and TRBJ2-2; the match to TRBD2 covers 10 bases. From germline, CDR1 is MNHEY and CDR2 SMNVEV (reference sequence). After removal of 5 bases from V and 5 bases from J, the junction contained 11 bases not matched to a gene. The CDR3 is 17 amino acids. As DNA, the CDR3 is TGTGCCAGCAGTCCCGCGGGACTAGCGAGTTTGACCGGGGAGCTGTTTTTT. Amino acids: CASSPAGLASLTGELFF.

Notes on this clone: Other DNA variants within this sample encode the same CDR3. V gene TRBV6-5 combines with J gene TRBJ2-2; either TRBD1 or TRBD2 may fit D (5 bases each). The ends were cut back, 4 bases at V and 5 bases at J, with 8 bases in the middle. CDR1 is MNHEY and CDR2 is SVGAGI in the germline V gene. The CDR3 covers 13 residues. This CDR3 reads CASSFEGTGELFF. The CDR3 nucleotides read TGTGCCAGCAGTTTTGAGGGGACCGGGGAGCTGTTTTTT.

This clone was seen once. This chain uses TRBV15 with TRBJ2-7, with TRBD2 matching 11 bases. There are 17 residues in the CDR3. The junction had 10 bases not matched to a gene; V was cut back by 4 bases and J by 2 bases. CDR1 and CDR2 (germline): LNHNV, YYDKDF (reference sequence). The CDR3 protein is CATSTTLTSGETYEQYF. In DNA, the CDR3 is TGTGCCACCAGCACGACACTGACTAGCGGGGAAACCTACGAGCAGTACTTC.

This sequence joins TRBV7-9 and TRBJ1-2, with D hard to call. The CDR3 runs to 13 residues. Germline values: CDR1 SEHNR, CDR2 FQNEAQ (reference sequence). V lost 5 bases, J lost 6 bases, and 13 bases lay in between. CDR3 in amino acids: CASSPPGFDGYTF. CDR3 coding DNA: TGTGCCAGCAGCCCCCCAGGATTCGATGGCTACACCTTC.

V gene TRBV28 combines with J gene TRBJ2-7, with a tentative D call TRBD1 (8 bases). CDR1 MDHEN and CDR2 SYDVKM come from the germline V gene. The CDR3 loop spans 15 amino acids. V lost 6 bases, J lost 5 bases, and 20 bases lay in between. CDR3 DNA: TGTGCCAGCAGCCCATACAGGGGGGGAGAGAACGAGCAGTACTTC. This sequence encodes CASSPYRGGENEQYF.

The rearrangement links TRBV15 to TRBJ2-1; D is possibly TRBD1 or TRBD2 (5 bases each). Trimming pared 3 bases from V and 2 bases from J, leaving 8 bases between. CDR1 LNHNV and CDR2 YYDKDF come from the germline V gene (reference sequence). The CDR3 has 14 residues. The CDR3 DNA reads TGTGCCACCAGCAGTCTGGGGGCCTACAATGAGCAGTTCTTC. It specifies CATSSLGAYNEQFF.

The CDR3 here is CASSLEGQGITGELFF. DNA of the CDR3: TGTGCCAGCAGCTTGGAGGGACAGGGCATTACCGGGGAGCTGTTTTTT. The chain links TRBV5-6 to TRBJ2-2, with TRBD1 matching over 9 bases. Germline values: CDR1 SGHDT, CDR2 YYEEEE. The CDR3 has 16 residues. J gave up 5 bases and V 0 bases, and 5 bases lay outside the gene matches. Supplemented by reference TRBV5-6 and TRBJ2-2, the full variable domain reads DAGVTQSPTHLIKTRGQQVTLRCSPKSGHDTVSWYQQALGQGPQFIFQYYEEEERQRGNFPDRFSGHQFPNYSSELNVNALLLGDSALYLCASSLEGQGITGELFFGEGSRLTVL.

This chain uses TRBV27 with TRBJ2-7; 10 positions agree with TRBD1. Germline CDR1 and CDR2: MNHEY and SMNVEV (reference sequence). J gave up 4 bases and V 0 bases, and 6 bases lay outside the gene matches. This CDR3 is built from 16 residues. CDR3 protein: CASSLSHPGQGYEQYF. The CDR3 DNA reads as TGTGCCAGCAGTTTATCACACCCGGGACAGGGGTACGAGCAGTACTTC.

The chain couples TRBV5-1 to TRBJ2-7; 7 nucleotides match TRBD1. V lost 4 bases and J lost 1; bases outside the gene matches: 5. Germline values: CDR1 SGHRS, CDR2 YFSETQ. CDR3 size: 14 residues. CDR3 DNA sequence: TGCGCCAGCAGCCCTTGGGACAGTTCCTACGAGCAGTACTTC. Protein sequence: CASSPWDSSYEQYF.

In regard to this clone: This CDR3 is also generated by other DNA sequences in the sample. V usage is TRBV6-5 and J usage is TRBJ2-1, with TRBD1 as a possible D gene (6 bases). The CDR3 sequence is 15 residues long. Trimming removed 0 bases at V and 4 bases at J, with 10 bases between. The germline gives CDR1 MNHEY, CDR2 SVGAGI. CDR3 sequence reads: CASSYSSTGYNEQFF. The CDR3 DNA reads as TGTGCCAGCAGTTACTCTAGTACAGGGTACAATGAGCAGTTCTTC.

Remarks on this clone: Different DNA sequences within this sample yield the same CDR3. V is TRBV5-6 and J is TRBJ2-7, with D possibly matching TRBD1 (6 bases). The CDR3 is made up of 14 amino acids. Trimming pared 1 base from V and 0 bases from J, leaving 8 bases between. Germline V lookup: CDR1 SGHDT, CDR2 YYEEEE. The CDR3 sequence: CASSLRGNSYEQYF. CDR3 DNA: TGTGCCAGCAGCTTGAGGGGGAACTCCTACGAGCAGTACTTC.

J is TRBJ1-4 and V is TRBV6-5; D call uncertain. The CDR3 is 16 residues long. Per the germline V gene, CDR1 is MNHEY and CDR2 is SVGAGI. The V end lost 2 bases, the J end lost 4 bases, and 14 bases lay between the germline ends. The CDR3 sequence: CASSYSIGEVNEKLFF. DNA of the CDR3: TGTGCCAGCAGTTACAGTATCGGGGAAGTTAATGAAAAACTGTTTTTT.

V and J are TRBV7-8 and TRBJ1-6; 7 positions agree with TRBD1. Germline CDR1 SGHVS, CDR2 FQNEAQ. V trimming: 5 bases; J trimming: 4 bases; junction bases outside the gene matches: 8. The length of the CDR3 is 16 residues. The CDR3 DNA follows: TGTGCCAGCAGCAAGACCCAGGGGGAATATAATTCACCCCTCCACTTT. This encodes CASSKTQGEYNSPLHF.

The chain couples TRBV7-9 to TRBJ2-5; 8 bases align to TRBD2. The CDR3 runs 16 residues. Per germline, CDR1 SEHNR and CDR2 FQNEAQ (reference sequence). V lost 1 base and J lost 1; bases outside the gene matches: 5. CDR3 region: CASSLEVAGPQETQYF. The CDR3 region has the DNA TGTGCCAGCAGCTTAGAAGTAGCGGGACCCCAAGAGACCCAGTACTTC.

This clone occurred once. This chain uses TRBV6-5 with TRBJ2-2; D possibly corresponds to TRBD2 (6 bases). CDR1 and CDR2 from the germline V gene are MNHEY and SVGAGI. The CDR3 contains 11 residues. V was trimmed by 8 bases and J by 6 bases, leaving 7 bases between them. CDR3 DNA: TGTGCCAGCGGCGGGGCCGGGGAGCTGTTTTTT. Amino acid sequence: CASGGAGELFF.

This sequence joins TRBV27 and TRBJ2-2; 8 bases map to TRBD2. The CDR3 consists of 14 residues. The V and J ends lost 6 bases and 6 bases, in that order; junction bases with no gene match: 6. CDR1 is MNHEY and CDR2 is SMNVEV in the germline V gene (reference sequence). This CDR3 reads CASSPGTRAGELFF. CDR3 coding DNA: TGTGCCAGCAGCCCCGGGACTAGAGCCGGGGAGCTGTTTTTT.

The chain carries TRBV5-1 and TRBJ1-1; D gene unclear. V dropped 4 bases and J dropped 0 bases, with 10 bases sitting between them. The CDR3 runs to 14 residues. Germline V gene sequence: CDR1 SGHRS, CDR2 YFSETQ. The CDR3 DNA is TGCGCCAGCAGCCTGGACGCTATGAACACTGAAGCTTTCTTT. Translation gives CASSLDAMNTEAFF.

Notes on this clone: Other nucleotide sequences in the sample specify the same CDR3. The CDR3 is CASSSGSYNEQFF. CDR3 sequence (DNA): TGTGCCAGCAGTTCAGGGTCCTACAATGAGCAGTTCTTC. The rearrangement uses TRBV27 and TRBJ2-1, with D perhaps matching TRBD1 (5 bases). This CDR3 has 13 residues. Germline CDR1 and CDR2: MNHEY and SMNVEV (reference sequence). Trimming pared 4 bases from V and 1 base from J, leaving 5 bases between.

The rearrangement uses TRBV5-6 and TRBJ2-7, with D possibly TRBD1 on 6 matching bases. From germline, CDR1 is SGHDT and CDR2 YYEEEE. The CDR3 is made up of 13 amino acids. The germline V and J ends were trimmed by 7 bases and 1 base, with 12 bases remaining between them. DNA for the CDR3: TGTGCCAGCTTACAGGGTTCTTCCTACGAGCAGTACTTC. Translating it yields CASLQGSSYEQYF.

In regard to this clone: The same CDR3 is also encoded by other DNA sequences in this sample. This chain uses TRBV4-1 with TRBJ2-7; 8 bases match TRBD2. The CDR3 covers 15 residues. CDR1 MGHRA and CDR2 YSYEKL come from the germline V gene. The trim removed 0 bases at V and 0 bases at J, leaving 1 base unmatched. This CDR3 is CASSQDAGGSYEQYF. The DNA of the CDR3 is TGCGCCAGCAGCCAAGATGCGGGGGGCTCCTACGAGCAGTACTTC.

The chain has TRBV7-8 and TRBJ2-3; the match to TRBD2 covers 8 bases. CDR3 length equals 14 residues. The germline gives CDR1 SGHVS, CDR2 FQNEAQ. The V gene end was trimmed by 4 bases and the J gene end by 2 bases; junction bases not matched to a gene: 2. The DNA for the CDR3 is TGTGCCAGCAGCTCGGGGGGGTCCACAGATACGCAGTATTTT. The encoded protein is CASSSGGSTDTQYF.

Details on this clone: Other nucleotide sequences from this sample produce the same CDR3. CDR3 sequence: CASSFVGGSYEQYF. CDR3 bases: TGTGCCAGCAGTTTTGTTGGCGGGAGCTACGAGCAGTACTTC. The J gene is TRBJ2-7, the V gene TRBV27, with 7 bases identical to TRBD2. The CDR3 runs 14 residues. The V segment lost 3 bases and the J segment 3 bases; nucleotides outside the gene matches: 5. CDR1 MNHEY and CDR2 SMNVEV come from the germline V gene (reference sequence).

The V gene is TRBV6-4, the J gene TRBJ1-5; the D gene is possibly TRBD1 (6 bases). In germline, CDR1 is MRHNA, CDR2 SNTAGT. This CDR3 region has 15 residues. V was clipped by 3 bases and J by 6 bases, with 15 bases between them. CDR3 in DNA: TGTGCCAGCAGTGAGTTTCCAGGGGCGAGTCAGCCCCAGCATTTT. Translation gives CASSEFPGASQPQHF.

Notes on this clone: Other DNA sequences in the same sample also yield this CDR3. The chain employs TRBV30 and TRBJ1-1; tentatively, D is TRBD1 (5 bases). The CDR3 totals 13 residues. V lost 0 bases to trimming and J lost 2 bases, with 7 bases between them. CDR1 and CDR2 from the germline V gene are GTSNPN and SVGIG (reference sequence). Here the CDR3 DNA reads TGTGCCTGGAGTGTGGGACTCAACACTGAAGCTTTCTTT. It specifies CAWSVGLNTEAFF.

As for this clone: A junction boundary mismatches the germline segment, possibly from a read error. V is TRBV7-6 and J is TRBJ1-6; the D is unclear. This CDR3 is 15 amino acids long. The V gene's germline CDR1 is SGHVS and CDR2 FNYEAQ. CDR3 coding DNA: TGTGCCAGCAGTTTAGAGGCCAGTTATAATTCACCCCTCCACTTT. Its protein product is CASSLEASYNSPLHF.

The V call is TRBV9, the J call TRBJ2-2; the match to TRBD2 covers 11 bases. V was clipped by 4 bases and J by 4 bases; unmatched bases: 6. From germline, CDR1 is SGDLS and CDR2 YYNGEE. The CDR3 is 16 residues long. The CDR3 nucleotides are TGTGCCAGCAGCCCGTCTAGCGGGGGGACCACCGGGGAGCTGTTTTTT. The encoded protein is CASSPSSGGTTGELFF.